The 23 T cell receptor beta chains in this list originate from one sample, sequenced in a study of blood T cell repertoires in COVID-19. Measured with immunoSEQ multiplex PCR; TCRdb has only the in-frame clones, and not every one. Of about 200,000 clones in the sample, 86% were seen once. Sequencing used peripheral blood. The receptors were gathered from a man younger than 45 who had recovered from COVID-19.

The chain is built from TRBV5-1 and TRBJ1-1, with 10 bases lining up with TRBD1. Germline assignment: CDR1 SGHRS and CDR2 YFSETQ. CDR3 length equals 17 residues. V trimming: 1 base; J trimming: 8 bases; junction bases outside the gene matches: 14. The CDR3: CASSLRTTGGSNSEAFF. The CDR3 DNA follows: TGCGCCAGCAGCTTGAGAACGACAGGGGGCAGTAATTCGGAAGCTTTCTTT.

The chain combines TRBV14 with TRBJ1-1, with a possible D match to TRBD1 (5 bases). The CDR3 consists of 15 residues. The germline V gene has CDR1 SGHDN and CDR2 FVKESK. V dropped 3 bases and J dropped 7 bases, with 18 bases sitting between them. The CDR3, as DNA: TGTGCCAGCAGCCAGGGAAAGGGGATTGGGTATGAAGCTTTCTTT. As protein: CASSQGKGIGYEAFF.

Here the CDR3 DNA reads TGTGCCAGCAGCTTCGTACAGGCTTTCGCCGGGGAGCTGTTTTTT. Residues: CASSFVQAFAGELFF. V is TRBV7-2 and J is TRBJ2-2, with D perhaps TRBD1 (5 bases). The CDR3 runs to 15 residues. V dropped 3 bases and J dropped 6 bases, with 14 bases sitting between them. Looked up from germline, CDR1 is SGHTA and CDR2 is FQGNSA.

The CDR3 region is CASSLTGTGNTIYF. In DNA, the CDR3 is TGTGCCAGCAGCTTGACAGGGACTGGAAACACCATATATTTT. The genes are TRBV3-1 (or the pseudogene TRBV3-2) and TRBJ1-3; 7 positions agree with TRBD1. Germline V gene data show CDR1 as LGHDT and CDR2 as YNNKEL (reference sequence). CDR3 length: 14 amino acids. Trimming at V came to 5 bases and at J to 2 bases, leaving 3 bases not matched to a gene.

This chain connects TRBV6-5 to TRBJ2-6; maybe TRBD1 (5 bases). CDR3 length: 15 residues. Per the germline V gene, CDR1 is MNHEY and CDR2 is SVGAGI. V was cut by 2 bases and J by 3 bases, with 8 bases left in between. The CDR3 region is CASSYGANGANVLTF. CDR3 in DNA: TGTGCCAGCAGTTACGGGGCTAATGGGGCCAACGTCCTGACTTTC.

The rearrangement uses TRBV4-1 and TRBJ2-1; TRBD1 is a possible D gene (5 bases). Trimming shortened V by 0 bases and J by 8 bases, and 11 bases separated the two germline ends. Germline V CDR1 and CDR2: MGHRA, YSYEKL. The CDR3 contains 14 residues. This CDR3 is CASSQDREGDEQFF. CDR3 DNA sequence: TGCGCCAGCAGCCAAGACAGGGAAGGGGATGAGCAGTTCTTC.

This chain joins TRBV6-4 and TRBJ2-7; 9 bases agree with TRBD1. The CDR3 has 13 amino acids. Germline lookup yields CDR1 MRHNA and CDR2 SNTAGT. With V trimmed by 0 bases and J by 7 bases, 1 base remained unmatched. Here the CDR3 reads CASSDSGTGEQYF. CDR3 bases: TGTGCCAGCAGTGACTCCGGGACAGGGGAGCAGTACTTC.

The V call is TRBV7-9, the J call TRBJ1-6; 7 bases line up with TRBD1. Germline V lookup: CDR1 SEHNR, CDR2 FQNEAQ (reference sequence). Trimming removed 6 bases from V and 0 bases from J; junction bases left unmatched: 8. The CDR3 spans 17 residues. Here the CDR3 reads CASSYDRDGSYNSPLHF. The CDR3 DNA sequence: TGTGCCAGCAGTTACGACAGGGACGGCTCCTATAATTCACCCCTCCACTTT. The full variable domain, completed using reference TRBV7-9 and TRBJ1-6, is DTGVSQNPRHKITKRGQNVTFRCDPISEHNRLYWYRQTLGQGPEFLTYFQNEAQLEKSRLLSDRFSAERPKGSFSTLEIQRTEQGDSAMYLCASSYDRDGSYNSPLHFGNGTRLTVT.

J is TRBJ2-1 and V is TRBV3-1 (or the pseudogene TRBV3-2), with 9 bases that match TRBD2. The length of the CDR3 is 17 residues. CDR1 and CDR2 from the germline V gene are LGHDT and YNNKEL (reference sequence). V gave up 3 bases and J gave up 9 bases; unmatched junction bases: 15. The CDR3 reads CASSHQSLGGGAFEQFF. The DNA for the CDR3 is TGTGCCAGCAGCCACCAATCATTGGGCGGGGGGGCCTTTGAGCAGTTCTTC.

The chain uses TRBV5-4 and TRBJ1-6; 7 nucleotides line up with TRBD1. The ends lost 4 bases at V and 9 bases at J; junction bases unmatched: 7. The CDR3 is 14 residues long. Germline values: CDR1 SGHNT, CDR2 YYREEE (reference sequence). CDR3 coding DNA: TGTGCCAGCAGCCCGGGACAGCCGTCTTCACCCCTCCACTTT. It translates to CASSPGQPSSPLHF.

A note on this clone: No DNA is shown, since the ends of the CDR3 on it are uncertain; the CDR3 is the one TCRdb lists. The CDR3 spells CASSTCGPLRAVLRAGQEQYF. The chain carries TRBV21-1 and TRBJ2-7; TRBD2 reflects the table's D call only, with no check against the DNA. TRBV21-1 is assigned pseudogene status. The CDR3 comprises 21 residues, both ends counted.

V is TRBV5-5 and J is TRBJ1-1; 7 bases are a match to TRBD1. Germline-derived CDR1 and CDR2 are SGHKS and YYEKEE (reference sequence). The CDR3 has 16 amino acids. Trimming at V came to 4 bases and at J to 6 bases, leaving 15 bases not matched to a gene. The CDR3, as DNA: TGTGCCAGCAGCCCCTCTGGACAGGCCAGCTGGCCTGAAGCTTTCTTT. Its translation is CASSPSGQASWPEAFF.

The chain employs TRBV19 and TRBJ2-2; the match to TRBD2 covers 11 bases. V was pared by 6 bases and J by 6 bases, with 6 bases of the junction left unmatched. Germline loops: CDR1 LNHDA, CDR2 SQIVND (reference sequence). The CDR3 length is 15 residues. In nucleotides, the CDR3 is TGTGCCAGTAGATCCGGGACTAGCGGTCCCGGGGAGCTGTTTTTT. The encoded protein is CASRSGTSGPGELFF.

There are a few counts of this clone. This chain links TRBV11-3 with TRBJ1-1; D remains unclear. This CDR3 has 13 amino acids. Trimming took off 0 bases at V and 1 base at J, with 3 bases between the two ends. In germline, CDR1 is SGHNT, CDR2 YENEEA. DNA of the CDR3: TGTGCCAGCAGCTTAGACAGGAACACTGAAGCTTTCTTT. It is translated as CASSLDRNTEAFF.

J is TRBJ2-7 and V is TRBV11-3, with D unclear. V was cut by 1 base and J by 8 bases, with 9 bases left in between. Per the germline V gene, CDR1 is SGHNT and CDR2 is YENEEA. The CDR3 spans 12 residues. The DNA for the CDR3 is TGTGCCAGCAGCTTAGTCCCCGAGCAGCAGTACTTC. As protein: CASSLVPEQQYF.

The sample holds a few counts of this clone. The chain carries TRBV5-1 and TRBJ1-4; D perhaps matches TRBD1 (5 bases). V lost 0 bases to trimming and J lost 8 bases, with 11 bases between them. The germline gives CDR1 SGHRS, CDR2 YFSETQ. The CDR3 runs to 14 residues. Written as DNA, the CDR3 is TGCGCCAGCAGCTTGGGGTGGGGCAGCGAAAAACTGTTTTTT. Translating gives CASSLGWGSEKLFF.

This chain uses TRBV25-1 with TRBJ2-3; no firm D call. In germline, CDR1 is MGHDK, CDR2 SYGVNS. Trimming cost V 4 bases and J 2 bases, with 4 bases left between them. CDR3 length equals 12 residues. CDR3 region: CASSGDTDTQYF. The CDR3 DNA follows: TGTGCCAGCAGTGGAGACACAGATACGCAGTATTTT.

V gene TRBV10-1 combines with J gene TRBJ2-1; tentatively, D is TRBD1 (5 bases). Germline CDR1 is WNHNN and CDR2 is SYGVQD (reference sequence). The CDR3 is made up of 13 amino acids. V lost 8 bases, J lost 6 bases, and 14 bases lay in between. Here the CDR3 reads CASEGSQGNEQFF. The CDR3 region has the DNA TGCGCCAGCGAAGGGTCTCAGGGCAATGAGCAGTTCTTC.

This chain uses TRBV12-3 or TRBV12-4 with TRBJ1-4; 8 bases map to TRBD1. CDR3 length: 13 residues. Unmatched junction bases numbered 4, after V lost 5 bases and J lost 8 bases. CDR3 sequence reads: CASSRTGNEKLFF. The CDR3 DNA follows: TGTGCCAGCAGTAGGACAGGGAACGAAAAACTGTTTTTT.

As to this clone: This sequence may be a read error, since a much larger clone differs from it by one base. The genes are TRBV7-9 and TRBJ1-3; 9 nucleotides line up with TRBD1. The length of the CDR3 is 19 residues. The germline gives CDR1 SEHNR, CDR2 FQNEAQ (reference sequence). J gave up 0 bases and V 7 bases, and 16 bases lay outside the gene matches. The CDR3 reads CASTTRQGGAPGSGNTIYF. The CDR3 DNA reads TGTGCCAGCACCACACGACAGGGGGGAGCGCCTGGCTCTGGAAACACCATATATTTT. The full variable domain, completed using reference TRBV7-9 and TRBJ1-3, is DTGVSQNPRHKITKRGQNVTFRCDPISEHNRLYWYRQTLGQGPEFLTYFQNEAQLEKSRLLSDRFSAERPKGSFSTLEIQRTEQGDSAMYLCASTTRQGGAPGSGNTIYFGEGSWLTVV.

The J gene is TRBJ2-5, the V gene TRBV10-3, with TRBD1 identical over 9 bases. With V trimmed by 8 bases and J by 11 bases, 6 bases remained unmatched. The CDR3 is 11 residues long. Germline CDR1 reads ENHRY; CDR2 reads SYGVKD. The CDR3 loop reads CAIGPDRGQYF. The CDR3 DNA reads as TGTGCCATCGGACCGGACAGGGGACAGTACTTC.

A few counts support this clone. V and J are TRBV5-1 and TRBJ1-3; D unresolved. This CDR3 has 13 amino acids. V was trimmed by 0 bases and J by 8 bases, leaving 9 bases between them. In germline, CDR1 is SGHRS, CDR2 YFSETQ. CDR3: CASSLDGRDTIYF. The CDR3 bases are TGCGCCAGCAGCTTGGACGGGCGGGACACCATATATTTT.

The chain carries TRBV7-2 and TRBJ2-3, with TRBD1 as a possible D gene (5 bases). V was pared by 8 bases and J by 3 bases, with 15 bases between. The V gene's germline CDR1 is SGHTA and CDR2 FQGNSA. The CDR3 covers 14 residues. This CDR3 is CASGLGVGTDTQYF. The CDR3 DNA sequence: TGTGCCAGCGGGCTAGGGGTGGGGACAGATACGCAGTATTTT.